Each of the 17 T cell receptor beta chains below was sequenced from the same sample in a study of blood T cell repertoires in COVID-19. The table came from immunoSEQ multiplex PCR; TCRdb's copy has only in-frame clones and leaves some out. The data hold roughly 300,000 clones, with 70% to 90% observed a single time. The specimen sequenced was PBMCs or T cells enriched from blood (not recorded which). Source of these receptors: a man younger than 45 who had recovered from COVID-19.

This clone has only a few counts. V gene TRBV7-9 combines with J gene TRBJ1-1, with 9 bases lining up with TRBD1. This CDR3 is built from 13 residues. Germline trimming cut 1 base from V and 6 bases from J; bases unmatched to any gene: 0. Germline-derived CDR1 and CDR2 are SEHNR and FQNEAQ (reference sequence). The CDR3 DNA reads TGTGCCAGCAGCTTAGACAGGGGGCCTGAAGCTTTCTTT. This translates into CASSLDRGPEAFF.

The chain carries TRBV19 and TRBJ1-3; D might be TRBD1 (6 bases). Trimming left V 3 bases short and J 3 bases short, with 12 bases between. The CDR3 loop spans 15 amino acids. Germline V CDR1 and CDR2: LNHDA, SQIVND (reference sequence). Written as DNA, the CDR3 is TGTGCCAGTAGTATGCGAAGACAGGATGGAAACACCATATATTTT. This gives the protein CASSMRRQDGNTIYF.

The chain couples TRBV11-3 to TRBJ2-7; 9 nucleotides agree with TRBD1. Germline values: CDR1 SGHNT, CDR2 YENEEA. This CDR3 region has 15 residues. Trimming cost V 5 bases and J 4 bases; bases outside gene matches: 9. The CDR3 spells CASSPRDREAYEQYF. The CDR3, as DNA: TGTGCCAGCAGCCCGAGGGACAGGGAAGCTTACGAGCAGTACTTC.

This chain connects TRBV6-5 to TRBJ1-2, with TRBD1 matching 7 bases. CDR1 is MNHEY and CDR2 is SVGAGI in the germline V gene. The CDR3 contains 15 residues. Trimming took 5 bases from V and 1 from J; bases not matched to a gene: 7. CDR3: CASSLTTGSNYGYTF. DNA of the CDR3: TGTGCCAGCAGTCTGACGACAGGGAGTAACTATGGCTACACCTTC.

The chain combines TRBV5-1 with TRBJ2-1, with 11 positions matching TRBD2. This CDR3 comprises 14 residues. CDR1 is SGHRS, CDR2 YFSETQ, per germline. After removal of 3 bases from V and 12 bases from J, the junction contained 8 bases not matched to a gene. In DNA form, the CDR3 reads TGCGCCAGCAGCTCGGAACTAGCGGGAGTCGGGCAGTTCTTC. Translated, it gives CASSSELAGVGQFF.

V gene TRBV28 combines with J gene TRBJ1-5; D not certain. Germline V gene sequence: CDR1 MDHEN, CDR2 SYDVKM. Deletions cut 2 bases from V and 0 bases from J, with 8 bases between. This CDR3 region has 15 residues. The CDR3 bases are TGTGCCAGCAGTTTAGAGGGTCCTAGCAATCAGCCCCAGCATTTT. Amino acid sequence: CASSLEGPSNQPQHF.

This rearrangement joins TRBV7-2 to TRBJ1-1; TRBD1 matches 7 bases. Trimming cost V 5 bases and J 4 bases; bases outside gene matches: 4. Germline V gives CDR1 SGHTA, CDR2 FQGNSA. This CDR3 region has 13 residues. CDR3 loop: CASSRQGTTEAFF. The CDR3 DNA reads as TGTGCCAGCAGCCGACAGGGTACCACTGAAGCTTTCTTT.

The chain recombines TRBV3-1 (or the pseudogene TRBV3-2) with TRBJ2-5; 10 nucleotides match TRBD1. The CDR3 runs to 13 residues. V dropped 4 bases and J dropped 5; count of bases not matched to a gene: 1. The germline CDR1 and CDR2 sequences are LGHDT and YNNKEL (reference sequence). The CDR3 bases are TGTGCCAGCAGCCGACAGGGGGCTGAGACCCAGTACTTC. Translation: CASSRQGAETQYF.

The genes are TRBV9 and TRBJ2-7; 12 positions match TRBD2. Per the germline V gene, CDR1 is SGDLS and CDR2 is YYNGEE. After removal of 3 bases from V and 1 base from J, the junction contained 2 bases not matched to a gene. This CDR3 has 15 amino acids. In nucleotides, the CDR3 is TGTGCCAGCAGCGCTGGACTAGCGGGGTCCTACGAGCAGTACTTC. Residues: CASSAGLAGSYEQYF.

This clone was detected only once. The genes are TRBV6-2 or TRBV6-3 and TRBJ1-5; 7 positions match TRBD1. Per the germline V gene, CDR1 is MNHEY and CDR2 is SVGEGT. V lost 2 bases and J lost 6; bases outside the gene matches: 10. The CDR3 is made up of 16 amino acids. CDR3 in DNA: TGTGCCAGCAGTTACGGCGAGACAGGGCGCCGTCAGCCCCAGCATTTT. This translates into CASSYGETGRRQPQHF.

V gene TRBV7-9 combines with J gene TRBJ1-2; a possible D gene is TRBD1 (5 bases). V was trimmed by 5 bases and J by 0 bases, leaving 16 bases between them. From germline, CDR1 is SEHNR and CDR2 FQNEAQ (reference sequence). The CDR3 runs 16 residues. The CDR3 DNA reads TGTGCCAGCAGCCCCCCCCTTGCGGGGGCTAACTATGGCTACACCTTC. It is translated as CASSPPLAGANYGYTF.

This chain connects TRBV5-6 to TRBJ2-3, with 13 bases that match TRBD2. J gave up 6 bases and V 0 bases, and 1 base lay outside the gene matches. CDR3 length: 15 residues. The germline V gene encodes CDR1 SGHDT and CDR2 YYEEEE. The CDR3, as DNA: TGTGCCAGCAGCTTGGGGACTAGCGGGGGTGATACGCAGTATTTT. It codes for CASSLGTSGGDTQYF.

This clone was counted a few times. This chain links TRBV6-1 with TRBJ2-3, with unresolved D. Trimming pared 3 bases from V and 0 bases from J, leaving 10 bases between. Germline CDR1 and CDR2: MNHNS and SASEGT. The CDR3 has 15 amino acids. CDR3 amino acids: CASSDGRFSTDTQYF. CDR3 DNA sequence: TGTGCCAGCAGTGACGGCAGGTTTAGCACAGATACGCAGTATTTT.

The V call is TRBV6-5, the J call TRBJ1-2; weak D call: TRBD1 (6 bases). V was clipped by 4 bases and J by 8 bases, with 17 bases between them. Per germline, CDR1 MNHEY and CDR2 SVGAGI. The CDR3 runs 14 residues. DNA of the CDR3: TGTGCCAGCAGTTCACCGGGACAAAAGGACGGCTACACCTTC. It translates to CASSSPGQKDGYTF.

This chain's CDR3 is CASSQEVADPYNEQFF. The CDR3, as DNA: TGTGCCAGCAGCCAAGAAGTAGCGGATCCCTACAATGAGCAGTTCTTC. This sequence joins TRBV4-2 and TRBJ2-1; weak D call: TRBD2 (6 bases). V was shortened by 0 bases and J by 2 bases, with 11 bases between the two germline ends. The CDR3 consists of 16 residues. Looked up from germline, CDR1 is LGHNA and CDR2 is YNFKEQ.

CDR3 region: CASSLEGQTRWSPLHF. The CDR3, as DNA: TGTGCCAGCAGCTTGGAGGGACAGACGAGATGGTCACCCCTCCACTTT. The rearrangement links TRBV5-8 to TRBJ1-6, with 7 bases aligning to TRBD1. CDR3 size: 16 residues. The germline V gene has CDR1 SGHTS and CDR2 YDEGEE. V shed 0 bases and J 10 bases; nucleotides not matched to a gene: 10.

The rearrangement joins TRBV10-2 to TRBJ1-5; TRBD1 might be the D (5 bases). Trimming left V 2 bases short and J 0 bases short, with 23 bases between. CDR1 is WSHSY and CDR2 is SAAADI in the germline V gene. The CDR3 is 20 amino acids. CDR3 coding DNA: TGCGCCAGCAGTGAGGAGTTCGTTGGGCAGGGCGCCTATAGCAATCAGCCCCAGCATTTT. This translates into CASSEEFVGQGAYSNQPQHF.